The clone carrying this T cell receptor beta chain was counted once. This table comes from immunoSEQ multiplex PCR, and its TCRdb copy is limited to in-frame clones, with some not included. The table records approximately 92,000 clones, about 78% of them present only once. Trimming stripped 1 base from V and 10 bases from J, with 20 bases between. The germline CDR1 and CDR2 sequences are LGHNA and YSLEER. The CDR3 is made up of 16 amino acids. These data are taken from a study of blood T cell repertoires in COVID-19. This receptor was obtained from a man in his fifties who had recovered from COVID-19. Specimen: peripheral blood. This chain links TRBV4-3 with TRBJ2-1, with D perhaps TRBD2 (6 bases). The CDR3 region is CASSQGARESGREQFF. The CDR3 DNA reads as TGCGCCAGCAGCCAAGGGGCCCGGGAGTCCGGTCGAGAGCAGTTCTTC.